The following is a T cell receptor beta chain sequence with its context. The antigen is not known. These data are taken from a study of human T cells and chemical hapten exposure. Study details: Each week of the roughly 24-week study, patients had diphenylcyclopropenone applied to the scalp.

Study conclusions and caveats: Compared to controls, expanded TCRs made significantly more large clusters of similar CDR3s.

Within the library, unique molecular identifiers were attached to each individual cDNA molecule. Authors' processing steps: Ranging from roughly 20,000 to 750,000, TCR counts per sample had a median value of 95,638. TCRdb reprocessed the RACE reads via MiXCR and lists one record per CDR3 protein. The V and J calls shown here were made by TCRdb, not taken from the authors' results. The sample has roughly 50,000 distinct CDR3 sequences; 9.5% to 10% are singletons. Trimming cost V 2 bases and J 4 bases; bases outside gene matches: 3. CDR1 and CDR2 (germline): MNHEY, SVGEGT. This CDR3 has 15 residues. Time point described: pre-sensitization, week 0. Treatment denoted: therapeutic diphenylcyclopropenone sensitization with weekly scalp DPC. The starting material, unfractionated whole blood, was used for total RNA extraction.

J is TRBJ2-1 and V is TRBV6-2 or TRBV6-3, with 9 nucleotides matching TRBD2. This TCR was sampled from a woman aged 30 to 39 with alopecia areata. Some clones in this sample may be carry-over from other donors' samples. This sample comprised whole blood, obtained in connection with sensitization to the hapten diphenylcyclopropenone (DPC). Here the CDR3 DNA reads TGTGCCAGCAGTTACAGCGGGGGGACGTACAATGAGCAGTTCTTC. This encodes CASSYSGGTYNEQFF.